Reported below is one TCR beta chain. As yet, its antigen is unknown. The CDR3 is cut off 3 residues early in the read; its end comes from the germline J gene. This entry is derived from a study of Tregs in tolerant kidney transplant recipients. General study points: Few patients were studied, so findings need validation in larger groups. Tolerant patients' donor-specific Tregs expanded beyond overall Tregs, suggesting antigen-driven growth. Biological reproducibility was not directly addressed, but technical replication error appeared minimal.

The repertoire was sequenced with immunoSEQ multiplex PCR; TCRdb's copy has only in-frame clones and lacks some. This sample contains 25,000 or so clones. Related graft donors supplied nonmyeloablative bone marrow transplants, and mixed chimerism was transient. Unstimulated regulatory T cells (CD4+CD25+CD127-), CD4+CD25- non-regulatory cells, CD4 and CD8 cells were FACS-sorted from thawed PBMCs. V lost 5 bases and J lost 5; bases outside the gene matches: 7. This CDR3 is 15 amino acids long. Germline V lookup: CDR1 SEHNR, CDR2 FQNEAQ (reference sequence). The receptor comes from a human patient who received a combined kidney and bone marrow transplant. Some of the T cells may derive from the graft donor. This specimen consisted of CD4+ T cells from blood (PBMCs), obtained 6 months after the transplant. The chain carries TRBV7-9 and TRBJ2-7; 12 bases align to TRBD2. The covered CDR3 bases are TGTGCCAGCAGCCTATTGACTAGCGGGGGAGACGAG. Protein: CASSLLTSGGDE. The entire CDR3 protein is CASSLLTSGGDEQYF.